This TCR beta chain comes out of a study of T cells in localized non-small cell lung cancer. CDR3 length: 13 residues. CDR1 is LNHDA and CDR2 is SQIVND in the germline V gene (reference sequence). Trimming took off 6 bases at V and 7 bases at J, with 13 bases between the two ends. Repertoires were generated with immunoSEQ multiplex PCR, while TCRdb's copy carries only in-frame clones and drops some. The sample includes more than 2,500 clones, approximately 24% of them seen just once. The rearrangement uses TRBV19 and TRBJ1-5; D might be TRBD1 (6 bases). This receptor was obtained from a woman aged 40-69 years with stage I lung adenocarcinoma. Material: lung tumor tissue, obtained before any cancer treatment. The CDR3 DNA reads as TGTGCCAGTAGGGGGGCGGGGGGCCAGCCCCAGCATTTT. It codes for CASRGAGGQPQHF.